The 18 T cell receptor beta chains below were found in one sample sequenced in a study of metastatic and nonmetastatic thyroid tumors. TCRdb ran MiXCR on the PCR reads. The sample lists 7,000 to 8,500 clones, 29% occurring once. No treatment had been given to any patient before thyroid surgery. Sequencing was carried out using tumor tissue. Every receptor here comes from a female donor with papillary thyroid cancer or a benign thyroid nodule (not recorded which). Some clones in this sample may be carry-over from other donors' samples.

The chain carries TRBV20-1 and TRBJ2-7; D perhaps matches TRBD2 (6 bases). V lost 2 bases and J lost 12, with 17 bases in between. The CDR3 covers 12 residues. CDR1 is DFQATT and CDR2 is SNEGSKA in the germline V gene (reference sequence). For the CDR3, the DNA is TGCAGTGCTAGACTAGCGAACTACGATTGGTACTTC. Its protein product is CSARLANYDWYF.

The chain has TRBV16 and TRBJ2-2; D possibly corresponds to TRBD2 (6 bases). V was trimmed by 6 bases and J by 5 bases, leaving 19 bases between them. The CDR3 spans 16 residues. In germline, CDR1 is KGHSY, CDR2 FQNENV. CDR3 DNA sequence: TGTGCCAGCAGACCTCAGGGTTTAGCGGAAACCGGGGAGCTGTTTTTT. Translated, it gives CASRPQGLAETGELFF.

This rearrangement joins TRBV20-1 to TRBJ1-6; 8 bases are a match to TRBD1. This CDR3 is 15 amino acids long. The germline CDR1 and CDR2 sequences are DFQATT and SNEGSKA (reference sequence). V lost 2 bases and J lost 9; bases outside the gene matches: 9. CDR3 bases: TGCAGTGCTAGACCCCGGGACAGGCACCCTTCACCCCTCCACTTT. As protein: CSARPRDRHPSPLHF.

The chain employs TRBV24-1 and TRBJ1-1, with D possibly matching TRBD1 (6 bases). From germline, CDR1 is KGHDR and CDR2 SFDVKD. Trimming removed 2 bases at V and 8 bases at J, with 14 bases between. The CDR3 extends over 14 amino acids. The CDR3 nucleotides read TGTGCCACCAGTGATTCGGTGGCAGGGACAGAAGCTTTCTTT. Its translation: CATSDSVAGTEAFF.

This clone was detected only a few times. The CDR3 loop reads CASIQGGYEQYF. CDR3 nucleotide sequence: TGTGCCAGCATTCAGGGCGGCTACGAGCAGTACTTC. The chain carries TRBV27 and TRBJ2-7; possible D gene TRBD1, 5 bases. The V end was cut by 7 bases, the J end by 3 bases, with 10 bases between. Germline CDR1 and CDR2: MNHEY and SMNVEV (reference sequence). The CDR3 totals 12 residues.

Concerning this clone itself: Compared with germline, one end of the junction differs, possibly owing to a read error. The rearrangement uses TRBV3-1 and TRBJ2-2; possibly TRBD2 for D (6 bases). The CDR3 has 16 residues. Germline V CDR1 and CDR2: LGHDT, YNNKEL (reference sequence). The CDR3 loop is CASSLPDGGWGGELFF. The CDR3 DNA is TGTGCCAGCAGCCTCCCCGACGGCGGGTGGGGCGGGGAGCTGTTTTTC.

This clone was detected only a few times. The chain joins TRBV6-2 or TRBV6-3 to TRBJ2-1; TRBD2 might be the D (6 bases). V was pared by 5 bases and J by 0 bases, with 14 bases between. Germline V gives CDR1 MNHEY, CDR2 SVGEGT. This CDR3 region has 16 residues. Written as DNA, the CDR3 is TGTGCCAGCAGTCATACCTCCGGGAGCTCCTACAATGAGCAGTTCTTC. This sequence encodes CASSHTSGSSYNEQFF.

This chain links TRBV7-8 with TRBJ2-3, with 11 bases lining up with TRBD2. The junction had 10 bases not matched to a gene; V was cut back by 1 base and J by 7 bases. CDR3 length equals 17 residues. CDR1 is SGHVS, CDR2 FQNEAQ, per germline. Here the CDR3 reads CASSLELAGDVLNTQYF. CDR3 in DNA: TGTGCCAGCAGCTTAGAACTAGCGGGAGATGTTTTGAATACGCAGTATTTT.

As regards this clone: At one of its ends the junction is not consistent with the germline gene, which may arise from a read error. The chain has TRBV5-1 and TRBJ2-3, with D perhaps matching TRBD2 (6 bases). This CDR3 is built from 14 residues. Germline values: CDR1 SGHRS, CDR2 YFSETQ. CDR3 DNA sequence: TGCGCCAGCATTATACAGGAGGGCACCGATACGCAGTATTTT. Its protein product is CASIIQEGTDTQYF.

This clone has a handful of counts. The chain links TRBV12-3 or TRBV12-4 to TRBJ1-1; D may be TRBD1 (5 bases). The CDR3 contains 17 residues. Trimming cost V 7 bases and J 5 bases, with 26 bases left between them. CDR3 in amino acids: CASIPTVGAVGWTEAFF. The CDR3 nucleotides are TGTGCCAGCATTCCGACAGTGGGCGCGGTCGGTTGGACTGAAGCTTTCTTT.

By frequency in the sample, this clone is medium-sized. The chain recombines TRBV27 with TRBJ1-2; the D gene is possibly TRBD1 (5 bases). The germline V and J ends were trimmed by 2 bases and 2 bases, with 6 bases remaining between them. Germline CDR1 reads MNHEY; CDR2 reads SMNVEV (reference sequence). CDR3 size: 13 residues. The CDR3 sequence: CASSLRGNYGYTF. As DNA, the CDR3 is TGTGCCAGCAGTTTACGGGGGAACTATGGCTACACCTTC.

The chain combines TRBV20-1 with TRBJ1-1; D ambiguous. The CDR3 covers 12 residues. V gave up 5 bases and J gave up 2 bases, with 9 bases separating them. Germline loops: CDR1 DFQATT, CDR2 SNEGSKA (reference sequence). CDR3 DNA: TGCAGTGCTCTAACACCAAACACTGAAGCTTTCTTT. Its translation is CSALTPNTEAFF.

This clone is medium-sized (0.01 to 0.1%). The chain employs TRBV24-1 and TRBJ2-3; D may be TRBD2 (5 bases). The V end lost 9 bases, the J end lost 8 bases, and 11 bases lay between the germline ends. Germline V gives CDR1 KGHDR, CDR2 SFDVKD. The CDR3 length is 11 residues. The CDR3 here is CATGEGGTQYF. CDR3 DNA sequence: TGTGCCACCGGGGAAGGAGGTACGCAGTATTTT.

As for this clone: In the same sample, other DNA sequences code for this CDR3. The rearrangement uses TRBV5-1 and TRBJ1-1, with a tentative D call TRBD1 (6 bases). Trimming shortened V by 8 bases and J by 5 bases, and 19 bases separated the two germline ends. Germline CDR1 reads SGHRS; CDR2 reads YFSETQ. This CDR3 has 14 amino acids. CDR3 bases: TGCGCCAGTAGTCTACAGGGAGAGAGGACTGAAGCTTTCTTT. Protein: CASSLQGERTEAFF.

This clone was recorded at least ten times. The junction and the germline gene differ at one end; a read error may be behind it. Other DNA sequences from this sample encode an identical CDR3 as well. The CDR3 spells CASSLSSAYNEQFF. The DNA of the CDR3 is TGTGCCAGCAGCTTAAGTTCCGCGTACAACGAGCAGTTCTTC. The chain carries TRBV11-2 and TRBJ2-1; no clear D gene. Germline V lookup: CDR1 SGHAT, CDR2 FQNNGV. The length of the CDR3 is 14 residues.

This clone was picked up a small number of times. The V and J genes are TRBV27 and TRBJ1-1; no clear D gene. Germline V gene data show CDR1 as MNHEY and CDR2 as SMNVEV (reference sequence). CDR3 length: 16 residues. The V end was cut by 5 bases, the J end by 0 bases, with 16 bases between. CDR3 bases: TGTGCCAGCAGTCCGCCCCCGACAACAATGAACACTGAAGCTTTCTTT. This codes for CASSPPPTTMNTEAFF.

V usage is TRBV5-1 and J usage is TRBJ2-3; D uncertain. The CDR3 is made up of 13 amino acids. With 2 bases removed from V and 4 bases from J, the gap between germline ends came to 8 bases. Germline-derived CDR1 and CDR2 are SGHRS and YFSETQ. Here the CDR3 reads CASSFALSDTQYF. The DNA for the CDR3 is TGCGCCAGCAGCTTCGCCCTATCAGATACGCAGTATTTT.

This clone was observed a few times. V usage is TRBV28 and J usage is TRBJ2-7; tentative D call: TRBD1 (6 bases). Trimming removed 6 bases at V and 0 bases at J, with 9 bases between. Per the germline V gene, CDR1 is MDHEN and CDR2 is SYDVKM. CDR3 length equals 13 residues. DNA of the CDR3: TGTGCCAGCAGCAGGGGATTCTCCTACGAGCAGTACTTC. Its translation: CASSRGFSYEQYF.